The clone carrying this T cell receptor beta chain was detected only a few times. Its antigen is undetermined. This CDR3 contains 16 residues. Germline values: CDR1 MNHEY, CDR2 SMNVEV (reference sequence). Trimming pared 5 bases from V and 4 bases from J, leaving 20 bases between. The source of the sample is a study of early T cells in non-severe SARS-CoV-2 infection. Broader study findings: VDJdb matching, biased toward anti-spike CD8 responses, missed private and CD4 specificities.

Separate cDNA molecules each had unique molecular identifiers attached to them. One entry per CDR3 protein results from TCRdb running MiXCR on the 5' RACE reads. The sample comprises around 64,000 distinct CDR3 sequences, around 12% of which are singletons, and 1.3% to 1.5% rests with the top ten. V gene TRBV27 combines with J gene TRBJ1-2; no clear D. This receptor was obtained from an adult who was a healthcare worker with PCR-confirmed SARS-CoV-2 infection or an uninfected control (not recorded which). Sequences were derived from whole blood, sampled at baseline. The CDR3 is CASSPTSDNPPYGYTF. DNA for the CDR3: TGTGCCAGCAGTCCCACCTCAGATAACCCCCCCTATGGCTACACCTTC.